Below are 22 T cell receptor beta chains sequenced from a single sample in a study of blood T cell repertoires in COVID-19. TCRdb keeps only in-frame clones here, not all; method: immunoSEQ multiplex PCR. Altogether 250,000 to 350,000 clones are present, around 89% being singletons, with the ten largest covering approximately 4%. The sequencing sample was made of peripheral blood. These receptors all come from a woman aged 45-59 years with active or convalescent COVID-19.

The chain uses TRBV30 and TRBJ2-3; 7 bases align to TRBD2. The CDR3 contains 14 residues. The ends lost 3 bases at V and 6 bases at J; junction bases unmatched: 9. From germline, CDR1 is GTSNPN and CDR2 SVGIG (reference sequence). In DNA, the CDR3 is TGTGCCTGGAGGCTTGGCGGGAGAGGGGATACGCAGTATTTT. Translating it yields CAWRLGGRGDTQYF.

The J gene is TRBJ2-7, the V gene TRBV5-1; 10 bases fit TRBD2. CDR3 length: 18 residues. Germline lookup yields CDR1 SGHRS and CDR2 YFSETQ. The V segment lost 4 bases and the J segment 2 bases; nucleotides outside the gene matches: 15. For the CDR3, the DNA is TGCGCCAGCAGCACCTACAAGACTAGCGGGTCACGACCCTACGAGCAGTACTTC. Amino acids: CASSTYKTSGSRPYEQYF.

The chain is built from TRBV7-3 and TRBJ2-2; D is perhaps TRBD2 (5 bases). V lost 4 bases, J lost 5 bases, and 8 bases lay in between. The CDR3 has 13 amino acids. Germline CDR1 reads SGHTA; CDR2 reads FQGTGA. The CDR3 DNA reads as TGTGCCAGCAGCTCGCCGGGGACCGGGGAGCTGTTTTTT. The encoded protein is CASSSPGTGELFF. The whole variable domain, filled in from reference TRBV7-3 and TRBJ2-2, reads GAGVSQTPSNKVTEKGKYVELRCDPISGHTALYWYRQSLGQGPEFLIYFQGTGAADDSGLPNDRFFAVRPEGSVSTLKIQRTERGDSAVYLCASSSPGTGELFFGEGSRLTVL.

DNA of the CDR3: TGTGCCATCGCCCGAGGGGACAGTAACTATGGCTACACCTTC. Translating gives CAIARGDSNYGYTF. The chain links TRBV10-3 to TRBJ1-2; TRBD1 matches at 7 bases. J gave up 1 base and V 8 bases, and 7 bases lay outside the gene matches. The germline V gene encodes CDR1 ENHRY and CDR2 SYGVKD. The CDR3 totals 14 residues.

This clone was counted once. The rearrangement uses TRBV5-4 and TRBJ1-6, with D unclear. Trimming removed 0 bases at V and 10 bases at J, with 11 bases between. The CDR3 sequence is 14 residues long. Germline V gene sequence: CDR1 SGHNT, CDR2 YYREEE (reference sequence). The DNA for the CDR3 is TGTGCCAGCAGCTTGGATCAGGTGGTCTCACCCCTCCACTTT. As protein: CASSLDQVVSPLHF. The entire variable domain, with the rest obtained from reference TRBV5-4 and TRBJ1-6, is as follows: ETGVTQSPTHLIKTRGQQVTLRCSSQSGHNTVSWYQQALGQGPQFIFQYYREEENGRGNFPPRFSGLQFPNYSSELNVNALELDDSALYLCASSLDQVVSPLHFGNGTRLTVT.

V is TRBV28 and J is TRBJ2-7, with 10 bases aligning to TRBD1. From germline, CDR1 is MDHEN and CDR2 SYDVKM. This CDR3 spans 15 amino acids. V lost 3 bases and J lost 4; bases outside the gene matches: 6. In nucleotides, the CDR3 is TGTGCCAGCAGTTTCTCCGGGACAGGGGCTTACGAGCAGTACTTC. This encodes CASSFSGTGAYEQYF.

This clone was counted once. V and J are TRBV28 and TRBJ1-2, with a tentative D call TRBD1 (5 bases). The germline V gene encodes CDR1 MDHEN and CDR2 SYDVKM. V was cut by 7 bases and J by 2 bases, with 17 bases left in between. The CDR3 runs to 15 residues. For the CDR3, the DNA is TGTGCCAGCACCAAAACAGGTTCCCTAAACTATGGCTACACCTTC. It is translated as CASTKTGSLNYGYTF.

As DNA, the CDR3 is TGTGCCAGCAGCGTGGACATCCTAAACTCTGGGGCCAACGTCCTGACTTTC. Translating gives CASSVDILNSGANVLTF. The rearrangement uses TRBV7-2 and TRBJ2-6; maybe TRBD1 (5 bases). There are 17 residues in the CDR3. Trimming shortened V by 5 bases and J by 0 bases, and 14 bases separated the two germline ends. The germline CDR1 and CDR2 sequences are SGHTA and FQGNSA.

CDR3 protein: CACDRFYGYTF. DNA for the CDR3: TGTGCCTGCGACAGGTTCTATGGCTACACCTTC. The chain has TRBV30 and TRBJ1-2; weak D call: TRBD1 (6 bases). The CDR3 sequence is 11 residues long. Trimming took off 6 bases at V and 4 bases at J, with 9 bases between the two ends. Germline CDR1 is GTSNPN and CDR2 is SVGIG (reference sequence).

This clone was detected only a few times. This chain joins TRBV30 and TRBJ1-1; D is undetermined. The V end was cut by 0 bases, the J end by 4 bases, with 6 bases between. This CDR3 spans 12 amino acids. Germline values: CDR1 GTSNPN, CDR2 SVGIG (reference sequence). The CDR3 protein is CAWSVIITEAFF. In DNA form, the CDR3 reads TGTGCCTGGAGTGTAATCATCACTGAAGCTTTCTTT.

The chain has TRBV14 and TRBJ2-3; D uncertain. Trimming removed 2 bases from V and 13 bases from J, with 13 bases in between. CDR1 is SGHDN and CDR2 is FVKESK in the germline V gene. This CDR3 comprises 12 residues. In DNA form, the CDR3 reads TGTGCCAGCAGCCAAAATGATGTTGCGGAGTATTTT. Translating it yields CASSQNDVAEYF. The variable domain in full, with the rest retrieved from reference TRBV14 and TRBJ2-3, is EAGVTQFPSHSVIEKGQTVTLRCDPISGHDNLYWYRRVMGKEIKFLLHFVKESKQDESGMPNNRFLAERTGGTYSTLKVQPAELEDSGVYFCASSQNDVAEYFGPGTRLTVL.

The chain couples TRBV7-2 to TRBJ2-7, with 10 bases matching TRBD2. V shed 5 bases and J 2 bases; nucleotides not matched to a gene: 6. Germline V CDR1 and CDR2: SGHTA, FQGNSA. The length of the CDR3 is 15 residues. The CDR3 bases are TGTGCCAGCAGCCTACGGACTAGCGGAACCTACGAGCAGTACTTC. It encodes CASSLRTSGTYEQYF.

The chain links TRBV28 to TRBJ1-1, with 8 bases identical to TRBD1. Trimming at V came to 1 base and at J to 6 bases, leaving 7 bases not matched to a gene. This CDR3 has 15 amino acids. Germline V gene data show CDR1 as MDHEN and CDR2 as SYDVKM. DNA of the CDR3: TGTGCCAGCAGTTTATCGGGGGACAGGAAGGCTGAAGCTTTCTTT. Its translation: CASSLSGDRKAEAFF.

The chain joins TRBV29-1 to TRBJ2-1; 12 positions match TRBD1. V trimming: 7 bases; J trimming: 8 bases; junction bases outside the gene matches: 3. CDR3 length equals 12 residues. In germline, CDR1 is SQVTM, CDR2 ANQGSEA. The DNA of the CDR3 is TGCAGCGGGGACAGGGGGCGACATGAGCAGTTCTTC. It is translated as CSGDRGRHEQFF.

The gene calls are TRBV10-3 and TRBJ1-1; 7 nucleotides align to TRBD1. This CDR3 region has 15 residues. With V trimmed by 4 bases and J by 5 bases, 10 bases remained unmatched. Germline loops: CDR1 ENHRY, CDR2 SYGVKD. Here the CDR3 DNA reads TGTGCCATCAGTGTCGGACAGGCGGCGGGGACTGAAGCTTTCTTT. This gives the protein CAISVGQAAGTEAFF.

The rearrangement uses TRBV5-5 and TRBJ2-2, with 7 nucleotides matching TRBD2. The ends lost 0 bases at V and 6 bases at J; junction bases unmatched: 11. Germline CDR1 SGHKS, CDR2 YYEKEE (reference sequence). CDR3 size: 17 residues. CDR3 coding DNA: TGTGCCAGCAGCTTGGGGGGAGGGACTTCTGGGGCCGGGGAGCTGTTTTTT. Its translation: CASSLGGGTSGAGELFF.

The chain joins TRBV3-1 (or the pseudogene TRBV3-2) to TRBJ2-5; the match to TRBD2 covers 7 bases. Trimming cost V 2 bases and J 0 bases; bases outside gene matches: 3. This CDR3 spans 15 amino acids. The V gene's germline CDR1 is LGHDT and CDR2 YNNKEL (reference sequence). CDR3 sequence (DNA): TGTGCCAGCAGCCAACGACTAGCCTACCAAGAGACCCAGTACTTC. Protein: CASSQRLAYQETQYF.

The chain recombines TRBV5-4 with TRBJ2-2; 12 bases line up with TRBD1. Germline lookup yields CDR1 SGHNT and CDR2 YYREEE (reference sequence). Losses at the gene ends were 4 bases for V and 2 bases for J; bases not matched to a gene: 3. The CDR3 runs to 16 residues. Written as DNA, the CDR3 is TGTGCCAGCAGCGCCGGGACAGGGGGCAACACCGGGGAGCTGTTTTTT. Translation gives CASSAGTGGNTGELFF.

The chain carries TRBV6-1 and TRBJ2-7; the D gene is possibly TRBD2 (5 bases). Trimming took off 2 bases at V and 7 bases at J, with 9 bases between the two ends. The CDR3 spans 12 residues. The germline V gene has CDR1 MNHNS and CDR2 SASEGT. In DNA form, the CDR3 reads TGTGCCAGCAGTGAACTCTCGGGGGAGCAGTACTTC. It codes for CASSELSGEQYF.

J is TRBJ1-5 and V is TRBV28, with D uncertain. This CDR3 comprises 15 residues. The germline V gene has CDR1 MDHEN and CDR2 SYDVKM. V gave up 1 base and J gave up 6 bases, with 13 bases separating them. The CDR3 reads CASSLFKGGGQPQHF. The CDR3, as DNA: TGTGCCAGCAGTTTATTCAAAGGTGGAGGTCAGCCCCAGCATTTT.

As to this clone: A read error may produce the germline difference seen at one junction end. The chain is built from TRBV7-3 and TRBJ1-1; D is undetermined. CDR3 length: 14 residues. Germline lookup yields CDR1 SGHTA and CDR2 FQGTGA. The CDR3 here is CASKRGPMNTEAFF. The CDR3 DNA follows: TGTGCAAGCAAAAGAGGCCCGATGAACACTGAAGCTTTCTTT.

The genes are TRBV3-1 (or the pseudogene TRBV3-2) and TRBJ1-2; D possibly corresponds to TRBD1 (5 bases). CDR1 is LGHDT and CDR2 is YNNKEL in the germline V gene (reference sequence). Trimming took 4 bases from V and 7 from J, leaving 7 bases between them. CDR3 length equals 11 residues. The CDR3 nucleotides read TGTGCCAGCAGCCCAGGGATTGGCTACACCTTC. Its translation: CASSPGIGYTF.